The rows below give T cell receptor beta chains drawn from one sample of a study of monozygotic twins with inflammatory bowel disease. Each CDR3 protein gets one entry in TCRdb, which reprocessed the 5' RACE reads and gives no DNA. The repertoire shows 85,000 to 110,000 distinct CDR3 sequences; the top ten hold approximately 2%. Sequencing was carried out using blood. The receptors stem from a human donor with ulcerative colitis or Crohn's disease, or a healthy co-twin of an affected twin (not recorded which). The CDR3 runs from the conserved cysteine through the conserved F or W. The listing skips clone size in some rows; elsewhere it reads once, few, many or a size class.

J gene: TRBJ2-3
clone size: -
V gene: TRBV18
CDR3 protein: CASSPPAGGGRDTQYF

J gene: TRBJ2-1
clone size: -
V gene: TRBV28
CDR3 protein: CASSAGNNNEQFF

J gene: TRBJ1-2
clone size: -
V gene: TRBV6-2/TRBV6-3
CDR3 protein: CASSYIGIGVSYGYTF

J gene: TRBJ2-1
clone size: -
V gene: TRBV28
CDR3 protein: CASRIWGAKGLAGGFYNEQFF

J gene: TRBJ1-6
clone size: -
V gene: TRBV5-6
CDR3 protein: CASSPAGGYNSPLHF

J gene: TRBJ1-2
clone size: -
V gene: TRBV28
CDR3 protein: CASRITLGGNYGYTF

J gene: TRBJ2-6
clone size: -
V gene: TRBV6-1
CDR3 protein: CASSPQGAAGANVLTF

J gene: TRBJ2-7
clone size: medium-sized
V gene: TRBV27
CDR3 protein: CASSLVGSYEQYF

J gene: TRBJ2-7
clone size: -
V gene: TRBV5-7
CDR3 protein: CASQEAGILYEQYF

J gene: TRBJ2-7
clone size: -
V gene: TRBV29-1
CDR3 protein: CSVVRGLGYEQYF

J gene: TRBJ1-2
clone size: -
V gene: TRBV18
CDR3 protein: CASSPTPGQGNYGYTF

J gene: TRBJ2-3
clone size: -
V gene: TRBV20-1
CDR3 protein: CSARRRGPSTDTQYF

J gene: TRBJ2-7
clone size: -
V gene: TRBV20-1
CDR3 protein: CSARDWSGQRYEQYF

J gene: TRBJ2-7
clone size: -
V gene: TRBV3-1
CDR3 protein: CASSDVTGTGSYEQYF

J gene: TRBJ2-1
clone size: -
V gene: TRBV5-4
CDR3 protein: CASSRSTGGRFGNEQFF

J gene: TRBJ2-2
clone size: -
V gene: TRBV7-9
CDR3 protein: CASSYSSTSRGTGELFF

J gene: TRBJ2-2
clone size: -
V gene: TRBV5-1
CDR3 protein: CAGRRDNVNTGELFF